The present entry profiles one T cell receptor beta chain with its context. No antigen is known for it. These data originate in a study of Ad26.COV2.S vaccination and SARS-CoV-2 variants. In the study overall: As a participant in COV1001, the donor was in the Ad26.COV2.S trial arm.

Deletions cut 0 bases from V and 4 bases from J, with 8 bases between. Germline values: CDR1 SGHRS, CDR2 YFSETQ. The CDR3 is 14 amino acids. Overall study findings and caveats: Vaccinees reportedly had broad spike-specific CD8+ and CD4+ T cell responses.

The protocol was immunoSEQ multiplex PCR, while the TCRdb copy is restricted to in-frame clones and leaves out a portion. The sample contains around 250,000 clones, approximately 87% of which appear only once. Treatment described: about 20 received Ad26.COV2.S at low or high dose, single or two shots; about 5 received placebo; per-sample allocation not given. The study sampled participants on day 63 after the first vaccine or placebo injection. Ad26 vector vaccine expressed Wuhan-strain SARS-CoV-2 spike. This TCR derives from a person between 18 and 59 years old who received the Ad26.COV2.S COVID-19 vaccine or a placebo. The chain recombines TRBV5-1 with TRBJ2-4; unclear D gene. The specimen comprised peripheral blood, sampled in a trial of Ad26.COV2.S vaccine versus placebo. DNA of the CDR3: TGCGCCAGCAGCTTGGAGGTTGGGAAAAACATTCAGTACTTC. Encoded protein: CASSLEVGKNIQYF.